These 2 T cell receptor beta chains were all obtained from the same sample, sequenced in a study of blood T cell repertoires in COVID-19. Here immunoSEQ multiplex PCR was the method, and the copy in TCRdb shows in-frame clones only, minus some. Of approximately 150,000 clones listed, less than 90% are singletons. The sequencing input was PBMCs or T cells enriched from blood (not recorded which). Receptors originate from a human donor with acute COVID-19. The donor label of this sample is uncertain.

The chain recombines TRBV10-1 with TRBJ2-3; TRBD1 aligns across 10 bases. This CDR3 has 17 residues. Germline loops: CDR1 WNHNN, CDR2 SYGVQD (reference sequence). The V gene end was trimmed by 3 bases and the J gene end by 2 bases; junction bases not matched to a gene: 8. CDR3 region: CASSDPGTGEFTDTQYF. The CDR3 bases are TGCGCCAGCAGTGACCCTGGGACAGGGGAGTTCACAGATACGCAGTATTTT.

V is TRBV5-1 and J is TRBJ2-3; 9 nucleotides match TRBD2. The CDR3 runs to 14 residues. Germline CDR1 reads SGHRS; CDR2 reads YFSETQ. Losses at the gene ends were 3 bases for V and 4 bases for J; bases not matched to a gene: 3. The CDR3 DNA follows: TGCGCCAGCAGCTCACAGCGGGGGGCAGATACGCAGTATTTT. Protein: CASSSQRGADTQYF.